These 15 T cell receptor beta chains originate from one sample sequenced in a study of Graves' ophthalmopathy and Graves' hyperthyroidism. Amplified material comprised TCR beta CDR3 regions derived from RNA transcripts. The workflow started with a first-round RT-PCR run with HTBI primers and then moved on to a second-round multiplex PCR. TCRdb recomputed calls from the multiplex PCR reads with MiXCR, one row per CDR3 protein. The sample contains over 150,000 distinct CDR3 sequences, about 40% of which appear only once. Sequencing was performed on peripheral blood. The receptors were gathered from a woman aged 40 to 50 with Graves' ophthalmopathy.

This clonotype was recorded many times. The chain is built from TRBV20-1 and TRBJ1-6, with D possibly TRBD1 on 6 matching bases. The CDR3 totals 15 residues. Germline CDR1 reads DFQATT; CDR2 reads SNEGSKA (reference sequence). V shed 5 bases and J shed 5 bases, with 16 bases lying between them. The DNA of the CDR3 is TGCAGTGCTGGCAGGGGAGGAGTAAATAATTCACCCCTCCACTTT. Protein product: CSAGRGGVNNSPLHF.

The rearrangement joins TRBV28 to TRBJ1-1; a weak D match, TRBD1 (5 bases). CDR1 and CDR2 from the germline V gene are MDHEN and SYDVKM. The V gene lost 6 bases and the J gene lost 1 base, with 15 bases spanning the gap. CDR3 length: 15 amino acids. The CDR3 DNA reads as TGTGCCAGCAGATCCACTGGGACGGCGAACACTGAAGCTTTCTTT. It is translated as CASRSTGTANTEAFF.

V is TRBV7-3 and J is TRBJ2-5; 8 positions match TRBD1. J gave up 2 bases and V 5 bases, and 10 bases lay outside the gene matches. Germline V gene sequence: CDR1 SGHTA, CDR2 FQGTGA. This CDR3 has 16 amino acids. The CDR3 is CASSEKNRGIQETQYF. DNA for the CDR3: TGTGCCAGCAGCGAGAAGAACAGGGGGATTCAAGAGACCCAGTACTTC.

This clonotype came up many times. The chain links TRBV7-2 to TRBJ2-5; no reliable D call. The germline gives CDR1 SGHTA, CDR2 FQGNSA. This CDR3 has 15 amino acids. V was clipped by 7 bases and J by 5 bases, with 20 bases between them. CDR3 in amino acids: CASTAGPRQEETQYF. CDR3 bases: TGTGCCAGCACCGCCGGGCCCAGGCAGGAGGAGACCCAGTACTTC.

The CDR3 nucleotides read TGTGCCAGCAGCTTAAATCGGATCTCTGGAAACACCATATATTTT. It yields the protein CASSLNRISGNTIYF. The chain combines TRBV11-2 with TRBJ1-3; no clear D gene. V was cut by 2 bases and J by 0 bases, with 8 bases left in between. Germline V gene sequence: CDR1 SGHAT, CDR2 FQNNGV. The CDR3 consists of 15 residues.

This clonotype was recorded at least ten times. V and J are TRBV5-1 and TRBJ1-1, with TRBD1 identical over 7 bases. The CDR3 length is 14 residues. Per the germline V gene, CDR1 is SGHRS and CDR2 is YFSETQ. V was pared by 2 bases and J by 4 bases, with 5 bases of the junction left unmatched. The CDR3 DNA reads TGCGCCAGCAGCTTTCCAGGGGGGAGCACTGAAGCTTTCTTT. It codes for CASSFPGGSTEAFF.

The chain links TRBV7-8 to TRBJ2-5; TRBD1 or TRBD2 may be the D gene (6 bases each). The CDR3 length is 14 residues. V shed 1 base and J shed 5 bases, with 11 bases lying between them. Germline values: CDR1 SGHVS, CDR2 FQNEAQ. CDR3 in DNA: TGTGCCAGCAGCTTAGAGGAGGGGGTGGAGACCCAGTACTTC. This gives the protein CASSLEEGVETQYF.

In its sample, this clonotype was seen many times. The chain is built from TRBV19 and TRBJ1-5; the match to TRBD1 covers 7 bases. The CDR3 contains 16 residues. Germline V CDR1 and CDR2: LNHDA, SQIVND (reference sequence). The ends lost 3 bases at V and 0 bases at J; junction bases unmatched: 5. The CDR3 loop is CASSISGGYSNQPQHF. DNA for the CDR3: TGTGCCAGTAGTATCTCAGGGGGTTATAGCAATCAGCCCCAGCATTTT. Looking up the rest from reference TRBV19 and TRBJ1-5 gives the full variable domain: DGGITQSPKYLFRKEGQNVTLSCEQNLNHDAMYWYRQDPGQGLRLIYYSQIVNDFQKGDIAEGYSVSREKKESFPLTVTSAQKNPTAFYLCASSISGGYSNQPQHFGDGTRLSIL.

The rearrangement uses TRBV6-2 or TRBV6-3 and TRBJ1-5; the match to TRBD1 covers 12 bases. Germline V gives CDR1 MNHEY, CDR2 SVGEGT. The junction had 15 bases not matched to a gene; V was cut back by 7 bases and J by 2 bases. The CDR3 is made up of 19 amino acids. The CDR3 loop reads CASTITRWDRGQGNQPQHF. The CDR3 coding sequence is TGTGCCAGCACTATAACTAGATGGGACAGGGGGCAAGGCAATCAGCCCCAGCATTTT.

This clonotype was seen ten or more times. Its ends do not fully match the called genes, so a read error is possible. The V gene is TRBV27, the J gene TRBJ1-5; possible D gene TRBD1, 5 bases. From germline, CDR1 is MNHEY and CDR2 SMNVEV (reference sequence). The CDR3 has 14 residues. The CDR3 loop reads CASSLSGTNQPQHF. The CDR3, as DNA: TGTGCCAGCAGCTTATCAGGGACGAATCAGCCCCAGCATTTT.

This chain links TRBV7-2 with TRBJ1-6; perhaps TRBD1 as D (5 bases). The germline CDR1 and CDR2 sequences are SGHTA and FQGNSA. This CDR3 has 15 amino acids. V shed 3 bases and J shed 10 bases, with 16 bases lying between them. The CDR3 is CASSLVSGDRSPLHF. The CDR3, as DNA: TGTGCCAGCAGCTTGGTTTCGGGGGATCGATCACCCCTCCACTTT.

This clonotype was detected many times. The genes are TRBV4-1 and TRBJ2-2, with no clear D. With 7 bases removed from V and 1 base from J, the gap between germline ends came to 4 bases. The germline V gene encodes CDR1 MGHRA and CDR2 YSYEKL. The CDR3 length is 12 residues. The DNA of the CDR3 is TGCGCCAGCAAGGGGAACACCGGGGAGCTGTTTTTT. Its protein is CASKGNTGELFF.

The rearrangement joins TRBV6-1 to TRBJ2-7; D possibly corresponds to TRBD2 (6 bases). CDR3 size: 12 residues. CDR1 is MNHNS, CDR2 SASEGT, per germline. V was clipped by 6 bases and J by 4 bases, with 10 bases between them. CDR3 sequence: CASRRRGYEQYF. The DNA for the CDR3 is TGTGCCAGCAGGCGACGGGGGTACGAGCAGTACTTC.

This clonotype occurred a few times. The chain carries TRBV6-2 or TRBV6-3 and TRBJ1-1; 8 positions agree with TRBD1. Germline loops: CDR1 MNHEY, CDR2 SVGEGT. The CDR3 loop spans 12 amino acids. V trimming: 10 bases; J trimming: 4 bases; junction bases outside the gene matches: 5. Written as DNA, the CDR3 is TGTGCCACCGACAGGGGAGGCACTGAAGCTTTCTTT. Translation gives CATDRGGTEAFF.

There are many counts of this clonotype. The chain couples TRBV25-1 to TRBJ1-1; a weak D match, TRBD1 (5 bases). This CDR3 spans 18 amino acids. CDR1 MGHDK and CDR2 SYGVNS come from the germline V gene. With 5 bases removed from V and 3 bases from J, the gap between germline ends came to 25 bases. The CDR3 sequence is CASSLQRTRGGLYTEAFF. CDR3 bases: TGTGCCAGCAGTCTTCAAAGGACAAGGGGTGGCCTTTACACTGAAGCTTTCTTT. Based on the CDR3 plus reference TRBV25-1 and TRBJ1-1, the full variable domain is EADIYQTPRYLVIGTGKKITLECSQTMGHDKMYWYQQDPGMELHLIHYSYGVNSTEKGDLSSESTVSRIRTEHFPLTLESARPSHTSQYLCASSLQRTRGGLYTEAFFGQGTRLTVV.